Below are 5 T cell receptor beta chains sequenced from a single sample in a study of T cell repertoires in cytomegalovirus infection. TCRdb itself ran the reads through MiXCR, one entry per CDR3 protein. Of hundreds of thousands of distinct CDR3 sequences detected, approximately 30% appear once; the ten largest clones hold under 15%. What these receptors recognize is not known. Source: cultured CD8+ T cells from PBMCs, taken from culture after CMV antigen stimulation. Receptor source: a human donor in good health (CMV status not recorded). Some clones in this sample may be carry-over from other donors' samples.

This clonotype was seen a handful of times. V gene TRBV19 combines with J gene TRBJ1-5, with D tentatively TRBD1 (5 bases). Germline-derived CDR1 and CDR2 are LNHDA and SQIVND (reference sequence). The CDR3 loop spans 16 amino acids. V lost 5 bases and J lost 5, with 19 bases in between. CDR3 in amino acids: CASSGNRFLYYQPQHF. The CDR3 DNA follows: TGTGCCAGTAGTGGTAACAGGTTCCTGTACTATCAGCCCCAGCATTTT. Full variable domain (missing parts from reference TRBV19 and TRBJ1-5): DGGITQSPKYLFRKEGQNVTLSCEQNLNHDAMYWYRQDPGQGLRLIYYSQIVNDFQKGDIAEGYSVSREKKESFPLTVTSAQKNPTAFYLCASSGNRFLYYQPQHFGDGTRLSIL.

This clonotype was detected only a few times. The gene calls are TRBV4-1 and TRBJ2-7; 8 positions agree with TRBD1. This CDR3 is built from 15 residues. Trimming at V came to 1 base and at J to 6 bases, leaving 8 bases not matched to a gene. Germline V CDR1 and CDR2: MGHRA, YSYEKL. The CDR3 sequence: CASSQARTGYTEQYF. The CDR3 bases are TGCGCCAGCAGCCAAGCAAGGACAGGGTATACCGAGCAGTACTTC.

The gene calls are TRBV7-9 and TRBJ1-4; TRBD1 matches 10 bases. Unmatched junction bases numbered 6, after V lost 5 bases and J lost 6 bases. CDR3 length: 15 amino acids. Germline assignment: CDR1 SEHNR and CDR2 FQNEAQ (reference sequence). The CDR3 loop reads CASSPVGTGDEKLFF. CDR3 bases: TGTGCCAGCAGCCCCGTGGGGACAGGGGATGAAAAACTGTTTTTT. Looking up the rest from reference TRBV7-9 and TRBJ1-4 gives the full variable domain: DTGVSQNPRHKITKRGQNVTFRCDPISEHNRLYWYRQTLGQGPEFLTYFQNEAQLEKSRLLSDRFSAERPKGSFSTLEIQRTEQGDSAMYLCASSPVGTGDEKLFFGSGTQLSVL.

In its sample, this clonotype was seen a few times. The rearrangement links TRBV9 to TRBJ2-3; TRBD2 matches at 12 bases. Germline-derived CDR1 and CDR2 are SGDLS and YYNGEE. V was clipped by 1 base and J by 1 base; unmatched bases: 4. CDR3 length: 17 residues. The CDR3 loop is CASSVPSGGDRTDTQYF. The CDR3 bases are TGTGCCAGCAGCGTACCTAGCGGGGGGGATCGCACAGATACGCAGTATTTT.

The chain links TRBV19 to TRBJ2-3; TRBD2 aligns across 13 bases. The CDR3 runs 17 residues. Germline values: CDR1 LNHDA, CDR2 SQIVND (reference sequence). Trimming cost V 5 bases and J 4 bases; bases outside gene matches: 9. CDR3 sequence reads: CASSALKLAGGPDTQYF. CDR3 nucleotide sequence: TGTGCCAGTAGTGCTTTAAAACTAGCGGGGGGGCCAGATACGCAGTATTTT.